This TCR beta chain was identified during a study of response to subunit inactivated influenza vaccine. Broader study findings: Few additional T cells are recruited per seasonal influenza vaccination, authors suggested.

With 2 bases clipped from V and 8 bases from J, the junction kept 9 bases outside the gene matches. There are 15 residues in the CDR3. The germline CDR1 and CDR2 sequences are MNHNS and SASEGT. This clonotype has a handful of counts. What it binds is unknown. TCRdb processed the RT-PCR reads anew with MiXCR; each CDR3 protein has one entry. The data show a few hundred thousand distinct CDR3 sequences, 20% to 25% seen once. Here the sequenced sample was PBMCs from blood, taken less than 22 months after vaccination. The chain employs TRBV6-1 and TRBJ1-5; 7 bases agree with TRBD1. The receptor was isolated from a man between 50 and 70 years old who received an inactivated influenza vaccine. This CDR3 is CASSELRPGGEPQHF. The DNA of the CDR3 is TGTGCCAGCAGTGAACTAAGGCCAGGGGGTGAGCCCCAGCATTTT.